The 16 T cell receptor beta chains given below trace back to one sample, sequenced in a study of cytomegalovirus exposure and HLA in healthy donors. Primers: 60 Vbeta forward and 13 Jbeta reverse. Sequencing was performed with immunoSEQ multiplex PCR; in TCRdb, only in-frame clones are kept and a portion is missing. This sample's table reports 150,000 or so clones. Sequencing input: PBMCs. The source of these receptors is a man younger than 35 in good health and CMV-seronegative.

The J gene is TRBJ1-5, the V gene TRBV7-9; D may be TRBD1 (5 bases). This CDR3 has 15 amino acids. V was clipped by 4 bases and J by 4 bases, with 14 bases between them. Germline lookup yields CDR1 SEHNR and CDR2 FQNEAQ (reference sequence). CDR3 coding DNA: TGTGCCAGCAGCTCAACCACTTCAGGGAATCAGCCCCAGCATTTT. This codes for CASSSTTSGNQPQHF.

The chain links TRBV6-5 to TRBJ2-3; 7 bases map to TRBD2. V gave up 2 bases and J gave up 4 bases; unmatched junction bases: 6. This CDR3 is 15 amino acids long. The germline V gene encodes CDR1 MNHEY and CDR2 SVGAGI. The CDR3 loop reads CASSYMGGRSDTQYF. In DNA, the CDR3 is TGTGCCAGCAGTTACATGGGCGGGAGATCAGATACGCAGTATTTT.

The chain couples TRBV2 to TRBJ2-1; D not certain. The germline V gene encodes CDR1 SNHLY and CDR2 FYNNEI. Trimming pared 10 bases from V and 7 bases from J, leaving 17 bases between. There are 13 residues in the CDR3. CDR3 DNA: TGTGCCACGGCAGGATTTTCCGAAAATGAGCAGTTCTTC. Protein: CATAGFSENEQFF.

The CDR3 bases are TGCGCCAGCAGCTCGGGACCAGGGGAACAATATGAGCAGTTCTTC. Residues: CASSSGPGEQYEQFF. This sequence joins TRBV5-1 and TRBJ2-1, with D maybe TRBD1 (6 bases). CDR3 length equals 15 residues. Trimming stripped 3 bases from V and 8 bases from J, with 18 bases between. The V gene's germline CDR1 is SGHRS and CDR2 YFSETQ.

The J gene is TRBJ2-5, the V gene TRBV5-6; 13 bases agree with TRBD2. This CDR3 spans 17 amino acids. Germline trimming cut 2 bases from V and 5 bases from J; bases unmatched to any gene: 9. Germline lookup yields CDR1 SGHDT and CDR2 YYEEEE. CDR3 in amino acids: CASSFGTSGEKEETQYF. The DNA for the CDR3 is TGTGCCAGCAGCTTCGGGACTAGCGGGGAGAAGGAGGAGACCCAGTACTTC.

The CDR3, as DNA: TGTGCCAGCAGGATCGGGACAGGGTACTATAATTCACCCCTCCACTTT. It codes for CASRIGTGYYNSPLHF. The chain uses TRBV7-2 and TRBJ1-6, with TRBD1 matching over 9 bases. Germline V gene data show CDR1 as SGHTA and CDR2 as FQGNSA. CDR3 length equals 16 residues. J gave up 3 bases and V 6 bases, and 6 bases lay outside the gene matches. The full variable domain, with the rest looked up from reference TRBV7-2 and TRBJ1-6, is GAGVSQSPSNKVTEKGKDVELRCDPISGHTALYWYRQSLGQGLEFLIYFQGNSAPDKSGLPSDRFSAERTGGSVSTLTIQRTQQEDSAVYLCASRIGTGYYNSPLHFGNGTRLTVT.

The V gene is TRBV7-7, the J gene TRBJ2-5; 8 bases line up with TRBD1. CDR3 length: 14 residues. CDR1 is SSHAT, CDR2 FNYEAQ, per germline (reference sequence). Unmatched junction bases numbered 8, after V lost 6 bases and J lost 5 bases. The CDR3 DNA follows: TGTGCCAGCAGTTTAAACAGGGGGGCGGAGACCCAGTACTTC. Translation gives CASSLNRGAETQYF.

J is TRBJ2-3 and V is TRBV7-2, with TRBD1 matching 8 bases. The CDR3 runs 16 residues. The germline CDR1 and CDR2 sequences are SGHTA and FQGNSA. J lost 6 bases, V lost 5 bases, and 13 bases had no gene match. The CDR3 bases are TGTGCCAGCAGCCCTCTGGGGGACAGGCTTAGGGATACGCAGTATTTT. This sequence encodes CASSPLGDRLRDTQYF.

The chain employs TRBV19 and TRBJ1-1, with 7 bases identical to TRBD1. CDR3 size: 13 residues. J lost 3 bases, V lost 9 bases, and 7 bases had no gene match. CDR1 and CDR2 (germline): LNHDA, SQIVND (reference sequence). In nucleotides, the CDR3 is TGTGCCAGCTCGGACAGGACCTACACTGAAGCTTTCTTT. Translating gives CASSDRTYTEAFF.

This chain links TRBV10-1 with TRBJ2-1, with 8 bases aligning to TRBD1. V lost 2 bases and J lost 8; bases outside the gene matches: 17. The germline CDR1 and CDR2 sequences are WNHNN and SYGVQD (reference sequence). The CDR3 runs to 18 residues. The CDR3 region is CASSETKLWTGFRDEQFF. CDR3 nucleotide sequence: TGCGCCAGCAGTGAGACAAAACTATGGACAGGGTTTAGGGATGAGCAGTTCTTC.

V gene TRBV6-6 combines with J gene TRBJ1-2; no reliable D call. The V gene's germline CDR1 is MNHNY and CDR2 SVGAGI (reference sequence). V was pared by 6 bases and J by 10 bases, with 9 bases between. CDR3 length: 10 amino acids. The CDR3 nucleotides read TGTGCCAGCAGAAGAGGGCTCTACACCTTC. Amino acids: CASRRGLYTF.

V is TRBV7-2 and J is TRBJ1-4; TRBD1 aligns across 10 bases. Germline V CDR1 and CDR2: SGHTA, FQGNSA. The CDR3 is 17 residues long. V trimming: 1 base; J trimming: 6 bases; junction bases outside the gene matches: 8. In DNA, the CDR3 is TGTGCCAGCAGCTTAGTTTCCACGGGACAGGGGTATGAAAAACTGTTTTTT. Protein product: CASSLVSTGQGYEKLFF.

This chain connects TRBV19 to TRBJ2-7; TRBD1 is a possible D gene (6 bases). The V end was cut by 5 bases, the J end by 4 bases, with 15 bases between. Germline CDR1 is LNHDA and CDR2 is SQIVND (reference sequence). This CDR3 spans 14 amino acids. The CDR3 region has the DNA TGTGCCAGTAGTCTCGTACAGGGAACGTACGAGCAGTACTTC. Translating it yields CASSLVQGTYEQYF.

This chain uses TRBV27 with TRBJ2-7, with TRBD1 matching over 8 bases. V lost 5 bases, J lost 5 bases, and 8 bases stayed unmatched. This CDR3 has 14 amino acids. CDR1 and CDR2 (germline): MNHEY, SMNVEV (reference sequence). The CDR3 DNA reads as TGTGCCAGCAGTCCTGACAGGGGATTCCACGAGCAGTACTTC. Translation gives CASSPDRGFHEQYF.

The chain combines TRBV10-3 with TRBJ1-1; D is possibly TRBD1 (5 bases). V shed 7 bases and J shed 3 bases, with 12 bases lying between them. The CDR3 extends over 13 amino acids. Germline V gene sequence: CDR1 ENHRY, CDR2 SYGVKD. The CDR3 reads CAITGREDTEAFF. Written as DNA, the CDR3 is TGTGCCATCACGGGCAGGGAGGACACTGAAGCTTTCTTT.

The chain has TRBV4-1 and TRBJ2-2; maybe TRBD2 (6 bases). CDR3 length equals 17 residues. Germline values: CDR1 MGHRA, CDR2 YSYEKL. The V end lost 3 bases, the J end lost 2 bases, and 16 bases lay between the germline ends. The CDR3 DNA follows: TGCGCCAGCAGCCATCTTGGAACTAGCCCCAACACCGGGGAGCTGTTTTTT. The encoded protein is CASSHLGTSPNTGELFF.